The 2 T cell receptor beta chains below were found in one sample sequenced in a study of T cells in Graves' hyperthyroidism and ophthalmopathy. TCR beta CDR3 regions were amplified from RNA transcripts. In the first-round RT-PCR of the TCR CDR3, the HTBI primer set was used. TCRdb analysed the multiplex PCR reads with MiXCR anew, one entry per CDR3 protein. The table lists roughly 570,000 distinct CDR3 sequences, about a sixth of them singletons, with roughly 7.3% in the top ten. The sample was blood. These TCRs come from a woman in her 30s with Graves' hyperthyroidism.

This clonotype was seen ten or more times. The J gene is TRBJ2-7, the V gene TRBV7-8; TRBD1 aligns across 9 bases. V was clipped by 7 bases and J by 0 bases; unmatched bases: 7. The CDR3 extends over 15 amino acids. Germline values: CDR1 SGHVS, CDR2 FQNEAQ. The CDR3 is CASTLLGQGSYEQYF. The CDR3 coding sequence is TGTGCCAGCACCCTTTTGGGACAGGGCTCCTACGAGCAGTACTTC.

This clonotype has ten or more counts. V and J are TRBV2 and TRBJ2-1, with D perhaps TRBD2 (5 bases). The CDR3 totals 15 residues. From germline, CDR1 is SNHLY and CDR2 FYNNEI. Trimming cost V 1 base and J 10 bases, with 17 bases left between them. The CDR3 sequence is CASSEESTGWAEQFF. The DNA of the CDR3 is TGTGCCAGCAGTGAAGAGTCAACGGGATGGGCGGAGCAGTTCTTC.